This T cell receptor (beta chain) was profiled in a study of blood T cell repertoires in COVID-19. About the research overall: Spain, Italy and the United States supplied samples that represented acute and convalescent COVID-19.

Original processing notes: Amplifying reference gene primers gave estimates of nucleated cell counts. Profiled with immunoSEQ multiplex PCR; TCRdb holds only in-frame clones, not every one. For V, J and clone size, that table is used; D and trimming come from the DNA. The profile covers a few hundred thousand clones, with more than 85% appearing a single time and around 0.84% taken by the ten largest. With 3 bases removed from V and 1 base from J, the gap between germline ends came to 6 bases. CDR1 and CDR2 (germline): MDHEN, SYDVKM. The CDR3 consists of 14 residues. The receptor's source is a man between 25 and 39 years old with acute or convalescent COVID-19. The V and J genes are TRBV28 and TRBJ2-2; no reliable D call. The specimen was peripheral blood. CDR3 amino acids: CASSLAGNTGELFF. The CDR3 DNA reads as TGTGCCAGCAGTTTGGCAGGGAACACCGGGGAGCTGTTTTTT.